The clone carrying this T cell receptor (beta chain) was seen a single time. Methods used by the authors: The authors estimated nucleated cell counts from reference gene primer amplification. Only in-frame clones appear in the TCRdb table, and some are missing; sequencing was by immunoSEQ multiplex PCR. V and J calls and clone size are copied from that table; D and trimming were computed from the DNA. The sample records around 400,000 clones, more than 75% being singletons. Germline V gene sequence: CDR1 MNHNY, CDR2 SVGAGI (reference sequence). Between the trimmed V and J ends, which lost 8 bases and 4 bases, there was a span of 12 bases. The CDR3 totals 14 residues. Patients of the Seattle cohort, enrolled during active infection, were followed longitudinally. The entry originates in a study of blood T cell repertoires in COVID-19. About the study: Collection of acute and convalescent COVID-19 samples took place in the United States, Italy and Spain. From T cells, B-cell-depleted T cells, or PBMCs came the material, which was cDNA or gDNA.

The sequenced sample was peripheral blood. This clonotype was sampled from a woman aged 55-70 years with COVID-19, enrolled during active disease. The rearrangement uses TRBV6-6 and TRBJ1-6; TRBD1 is a possible D gene (6 bases). The CDR3 sequence is CASRVDRYNSPLHF. CDR3 DNA: TGTGCCAGCCGGGTGGACAGATATAATTCACCCCTCCACTTT.